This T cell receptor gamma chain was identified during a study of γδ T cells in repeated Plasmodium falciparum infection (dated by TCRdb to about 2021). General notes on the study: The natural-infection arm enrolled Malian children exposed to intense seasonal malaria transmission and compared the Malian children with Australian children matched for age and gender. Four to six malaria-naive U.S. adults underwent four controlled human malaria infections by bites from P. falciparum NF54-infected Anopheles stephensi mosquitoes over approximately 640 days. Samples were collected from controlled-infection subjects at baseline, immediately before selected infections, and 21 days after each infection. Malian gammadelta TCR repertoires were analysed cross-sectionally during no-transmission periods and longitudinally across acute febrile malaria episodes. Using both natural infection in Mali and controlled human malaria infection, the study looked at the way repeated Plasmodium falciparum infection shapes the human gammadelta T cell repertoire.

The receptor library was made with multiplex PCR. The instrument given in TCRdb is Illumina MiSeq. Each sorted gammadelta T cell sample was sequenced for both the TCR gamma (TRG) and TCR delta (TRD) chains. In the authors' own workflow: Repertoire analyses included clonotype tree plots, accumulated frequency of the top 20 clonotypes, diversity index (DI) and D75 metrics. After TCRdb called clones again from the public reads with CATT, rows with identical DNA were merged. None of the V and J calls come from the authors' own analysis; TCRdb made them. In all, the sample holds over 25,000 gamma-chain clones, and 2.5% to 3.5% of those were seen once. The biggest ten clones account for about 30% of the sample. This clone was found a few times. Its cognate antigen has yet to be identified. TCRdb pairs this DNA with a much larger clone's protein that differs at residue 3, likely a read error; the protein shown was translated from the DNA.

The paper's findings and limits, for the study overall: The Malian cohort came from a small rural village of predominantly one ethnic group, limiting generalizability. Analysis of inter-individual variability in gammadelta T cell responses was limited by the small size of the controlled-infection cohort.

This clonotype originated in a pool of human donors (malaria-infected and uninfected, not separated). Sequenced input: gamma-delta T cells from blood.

The CDR3 loop reads CASWEERGELGKKIKVF. The DNA sequence follows: TGTGCCTCGTGGGAGGAGAGGGGAGAGTTGGGCAAAAAAATCAAGGTATTT. Recombination linked TRGV9 to TRGJP. Since TCRdb gives no J gene, matching the DNA to germline was used here to assign it. Taken from cysteine to phenylalanine, the CDR3 has 17 residues. Only the CDR3 DNA is retained, 51 bases long and in frame from the first base. CDR1 and CDR2 were assigned from the germline V gene (reference sequence) as GITISATS and ISYDGTV.